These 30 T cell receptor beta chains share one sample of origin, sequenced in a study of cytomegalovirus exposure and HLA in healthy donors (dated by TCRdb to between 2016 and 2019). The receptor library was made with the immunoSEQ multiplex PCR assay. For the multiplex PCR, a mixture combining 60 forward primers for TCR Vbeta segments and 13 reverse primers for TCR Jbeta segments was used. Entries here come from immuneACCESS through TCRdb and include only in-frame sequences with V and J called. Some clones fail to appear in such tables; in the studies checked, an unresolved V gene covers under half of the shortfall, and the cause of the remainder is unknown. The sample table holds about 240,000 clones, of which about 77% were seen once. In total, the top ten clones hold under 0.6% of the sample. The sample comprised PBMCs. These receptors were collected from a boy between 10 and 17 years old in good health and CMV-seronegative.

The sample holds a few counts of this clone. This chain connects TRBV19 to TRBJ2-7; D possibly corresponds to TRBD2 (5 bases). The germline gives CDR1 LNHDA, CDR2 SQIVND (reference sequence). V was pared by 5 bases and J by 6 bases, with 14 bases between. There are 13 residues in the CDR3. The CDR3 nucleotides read TGTGCCAGTAGTTCCCTGGGTGCGGGCGAGCAGTACTTC. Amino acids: CASSSLGAGEQYF.

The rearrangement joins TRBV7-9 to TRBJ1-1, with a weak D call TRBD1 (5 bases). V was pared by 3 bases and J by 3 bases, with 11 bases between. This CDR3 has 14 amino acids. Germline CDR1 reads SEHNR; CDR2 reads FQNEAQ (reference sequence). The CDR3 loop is CASSFRGGDTEAFF. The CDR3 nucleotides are TGTGCCAGCAGCTTTCGGGGAGGGGACACTGAAGCTTTCTTT.

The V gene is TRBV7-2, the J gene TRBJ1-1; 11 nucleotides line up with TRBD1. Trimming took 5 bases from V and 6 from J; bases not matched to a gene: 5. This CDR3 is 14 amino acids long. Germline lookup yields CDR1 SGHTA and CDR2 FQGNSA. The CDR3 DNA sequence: TGTGCCAGCAGCGCGGACAGGGGGCGGCCTGAAGCTTTCTTT. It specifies CASSADRGRPEAFF.

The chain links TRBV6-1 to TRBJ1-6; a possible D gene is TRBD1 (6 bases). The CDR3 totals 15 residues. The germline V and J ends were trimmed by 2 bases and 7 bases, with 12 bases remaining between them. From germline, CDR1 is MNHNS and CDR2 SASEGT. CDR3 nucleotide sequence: TGTGCCAGCAGTGAACGGCGGGGGCCCAATTCACCCCTCCACTTT. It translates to CASSERRGPNSPLHF.

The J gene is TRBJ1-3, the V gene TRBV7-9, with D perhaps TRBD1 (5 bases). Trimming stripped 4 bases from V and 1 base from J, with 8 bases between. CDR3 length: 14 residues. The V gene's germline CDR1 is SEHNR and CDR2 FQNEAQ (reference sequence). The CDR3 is CASSSDISGNTIYF. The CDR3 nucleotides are TGTGCCAGCAGCTCGGACATTTCTGGAAACACCATATATTTT.

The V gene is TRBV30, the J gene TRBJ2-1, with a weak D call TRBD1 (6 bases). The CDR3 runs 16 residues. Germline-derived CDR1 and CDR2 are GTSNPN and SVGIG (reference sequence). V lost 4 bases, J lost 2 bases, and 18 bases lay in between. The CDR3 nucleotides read TGTGCCTGGACGGTTGGTGGGGGCGCGCCCTACAATGAGCAGTTCTTC. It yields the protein CAWTVGGGAPYNEQFF.

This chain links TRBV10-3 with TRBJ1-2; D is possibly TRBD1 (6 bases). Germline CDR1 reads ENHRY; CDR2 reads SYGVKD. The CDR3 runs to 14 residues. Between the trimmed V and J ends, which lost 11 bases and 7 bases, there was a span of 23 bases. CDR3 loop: CASTGGRGSPGYTF. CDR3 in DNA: TGTGCCTCCACGGGAGGCAGGGGAAGCCCTGGCTACACCTTC.

The CDR3 spells CASSFGTATSGNTIYF. CDR3 nucleotide sequence: TGTGCCAGCAGCTTTGGGACAGCCACCTCTGGAAACACCATATATTTT. V usage is TRBV5-6 and J usage is TRBJ1-3; 7 nucleotides agree with TRBD1. This CDR3 contains 16 residues. After removal of 2 bases from V and 0 bases from J, the junction contained 5 bases not matched to a gene. Germline CDR1 is SGHDT and CDR2 is YYEEEE.

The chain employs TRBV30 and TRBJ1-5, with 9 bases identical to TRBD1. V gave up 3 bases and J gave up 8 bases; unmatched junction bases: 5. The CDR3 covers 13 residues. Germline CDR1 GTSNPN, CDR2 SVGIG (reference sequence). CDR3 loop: CAWRTGGLEPQHF. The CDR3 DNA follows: TGTGCCTGGAGGACAGGGGGGTTAGAGCCCCAGCATTTT.

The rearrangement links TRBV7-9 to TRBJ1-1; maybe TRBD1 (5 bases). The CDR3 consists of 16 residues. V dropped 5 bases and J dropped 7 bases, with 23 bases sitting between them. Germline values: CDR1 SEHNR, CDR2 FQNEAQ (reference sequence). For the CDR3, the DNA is TGTGCCAGCAGCAATACTAACCAGCCGGGACTGCTTGAAGCTTTCTTT. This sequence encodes CASSNTNQPGLLEAFF.

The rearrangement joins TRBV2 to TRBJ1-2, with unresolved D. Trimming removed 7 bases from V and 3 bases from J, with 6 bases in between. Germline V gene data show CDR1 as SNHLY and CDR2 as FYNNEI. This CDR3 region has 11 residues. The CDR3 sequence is CASTKHYGYTF. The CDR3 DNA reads TGTGCCAGCACTAAACACTATGGCTACACCTTC.

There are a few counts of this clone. The CDR3 spells CASSLPRSGGAFF. In nucleotides, the CDR3 is TGTGCCAGTAGTCTCCCCCGATCCGGCGGGGCTTTCTTT. The rearrangement uses TRBV19 and TRBJ1-1; D is unclear. V was trimmed by 5 bases and J by 11 bases, leaving 18 bases between them. The CDR3 totals 13 residues. Germline assignment: CDR1 LNHDA and CDR2 SQIVND (reference sequence).

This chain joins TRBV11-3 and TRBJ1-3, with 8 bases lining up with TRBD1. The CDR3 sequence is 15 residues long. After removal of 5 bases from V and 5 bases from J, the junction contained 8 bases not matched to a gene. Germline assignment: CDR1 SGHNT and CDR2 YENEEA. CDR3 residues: CASSGYRGFRNTIYF. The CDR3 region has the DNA TGTGCCAGCAGCGGGTACAGGGGGTTTCGAAACACCATATATTTT.

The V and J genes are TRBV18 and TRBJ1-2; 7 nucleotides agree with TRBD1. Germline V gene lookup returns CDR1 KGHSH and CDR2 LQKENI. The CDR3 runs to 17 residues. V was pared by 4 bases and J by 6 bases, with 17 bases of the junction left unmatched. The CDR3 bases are TGTGCCAGCTCACGAGAAGGGGGCCCACGGCATGTCGATGGCTACACCTTC. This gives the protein CASSREGGPRHVDGYTF.

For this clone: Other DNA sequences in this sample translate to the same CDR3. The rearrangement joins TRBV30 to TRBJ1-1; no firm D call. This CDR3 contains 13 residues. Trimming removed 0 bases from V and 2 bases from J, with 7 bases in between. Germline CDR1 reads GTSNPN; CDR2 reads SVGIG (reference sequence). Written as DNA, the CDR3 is TGTGCCTGGAGTGTACGTCTAAACACTGAAGCTTTCTTT. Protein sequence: CAWSVRLNTEAFF.

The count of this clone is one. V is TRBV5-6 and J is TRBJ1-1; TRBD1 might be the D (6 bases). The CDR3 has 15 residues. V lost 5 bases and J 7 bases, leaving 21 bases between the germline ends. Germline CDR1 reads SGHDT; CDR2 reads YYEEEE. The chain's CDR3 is CASSYIPGQDVEAFF. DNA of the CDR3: TGTGCCAGCAGTTATATACCGGGACAAGATGTTGAAGCTTTCTTT.

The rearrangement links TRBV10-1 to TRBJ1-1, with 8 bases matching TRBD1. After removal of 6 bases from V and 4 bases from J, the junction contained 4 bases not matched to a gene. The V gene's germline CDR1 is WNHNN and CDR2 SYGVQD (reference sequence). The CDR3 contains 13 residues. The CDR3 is CASRNTGGTEAFF. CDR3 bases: TGCGCCAGCAGAAATACAGGGGGCACTGAAGCTTTCTTT.

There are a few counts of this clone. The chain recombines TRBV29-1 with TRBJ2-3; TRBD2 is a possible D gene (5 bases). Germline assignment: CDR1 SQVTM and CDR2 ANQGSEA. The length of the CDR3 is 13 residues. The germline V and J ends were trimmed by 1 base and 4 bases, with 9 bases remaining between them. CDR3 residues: CSVEGRAADTQYF. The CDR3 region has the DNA TGCAGCGTTGAAGGGCGGGCGGCAGATACGCAGTATTTT.

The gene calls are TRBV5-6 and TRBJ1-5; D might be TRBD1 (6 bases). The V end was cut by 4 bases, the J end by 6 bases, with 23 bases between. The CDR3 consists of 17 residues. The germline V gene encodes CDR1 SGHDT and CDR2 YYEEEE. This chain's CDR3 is CASSTQGRGRFSQPQHF. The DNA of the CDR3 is TGTGCCAGCAGCACCCAAGGGAGGGGGAGGTTCAGTCAGCCCCAGCATTTT.

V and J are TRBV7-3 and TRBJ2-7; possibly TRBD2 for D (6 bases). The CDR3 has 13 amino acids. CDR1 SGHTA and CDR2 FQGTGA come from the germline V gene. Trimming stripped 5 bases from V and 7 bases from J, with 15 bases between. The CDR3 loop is CASSLGLLQEQYF. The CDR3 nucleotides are TGTGCCAGCAGCCTTGGACTACTTCAGGAGCAGTACTTC.

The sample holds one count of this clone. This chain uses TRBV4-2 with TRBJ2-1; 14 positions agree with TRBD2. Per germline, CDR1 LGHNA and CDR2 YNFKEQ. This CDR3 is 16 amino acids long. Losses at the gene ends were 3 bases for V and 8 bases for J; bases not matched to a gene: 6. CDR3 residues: CASSQGLAGAWDEQFF. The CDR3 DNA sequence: TGTGCCAGCAGCCAGGGACTAGCGGGGGCTTGGGATGAGCAGTTCTTC.

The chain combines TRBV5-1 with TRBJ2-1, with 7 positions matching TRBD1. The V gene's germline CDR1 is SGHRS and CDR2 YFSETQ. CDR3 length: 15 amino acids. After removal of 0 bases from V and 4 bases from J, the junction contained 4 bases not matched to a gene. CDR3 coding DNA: TGCGCCAGCAGCTTGGATGGACAGGATTACAATGAGCAGTTCTTC. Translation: CASSLDGQDYNEQFF.

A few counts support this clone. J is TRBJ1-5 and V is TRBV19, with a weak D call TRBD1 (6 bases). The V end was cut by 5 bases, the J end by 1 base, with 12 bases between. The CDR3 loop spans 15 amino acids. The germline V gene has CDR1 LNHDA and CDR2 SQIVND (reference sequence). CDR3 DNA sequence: TGTGCCAGTAGTGGGCTTACAGGGAGCAATCAGCCCCAGCATTTT. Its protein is CASSGLTGSNQPQHF.

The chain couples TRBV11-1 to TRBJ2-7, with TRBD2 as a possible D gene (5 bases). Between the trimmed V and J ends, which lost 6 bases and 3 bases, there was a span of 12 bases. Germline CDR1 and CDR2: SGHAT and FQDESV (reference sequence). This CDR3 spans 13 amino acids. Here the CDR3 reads CASRTSGYYEQYF. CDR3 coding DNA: TGTGCCAGCAGGACGAGCGGATACTACGAGCAGTACTTC. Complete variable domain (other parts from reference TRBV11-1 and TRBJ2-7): EAEVAQSPRYKITEKSQAVAFWCDPISGHATLYWYRQILGQGPELLVQFQDESVVDDSQLPKDRFSAERLKGVDSTLKIQPAELGDSAMYLCASRTSGYYEQYFGPGTRLTVT.

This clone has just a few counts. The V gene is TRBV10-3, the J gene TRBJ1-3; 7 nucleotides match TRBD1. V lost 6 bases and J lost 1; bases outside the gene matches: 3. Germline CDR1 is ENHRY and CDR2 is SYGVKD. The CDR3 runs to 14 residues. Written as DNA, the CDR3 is TGTGCCATCAGGACGACAGGGTCTGGAAACACCATATATTTT. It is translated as CAIRTTGSGNTIYF.

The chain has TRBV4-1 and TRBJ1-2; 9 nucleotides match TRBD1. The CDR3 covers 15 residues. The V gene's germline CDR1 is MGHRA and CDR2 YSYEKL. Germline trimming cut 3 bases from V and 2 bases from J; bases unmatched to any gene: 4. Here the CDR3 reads CASSQYRGLNYGYTF. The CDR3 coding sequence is TGCGCCAGCAGCCAGTACAGGGGGCTGAACTATGGCTACACCTTC.

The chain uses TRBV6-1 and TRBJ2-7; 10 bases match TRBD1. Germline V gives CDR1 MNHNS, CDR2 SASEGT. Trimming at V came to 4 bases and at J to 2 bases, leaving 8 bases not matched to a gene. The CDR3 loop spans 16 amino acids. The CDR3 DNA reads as TGTGCCAGCAGTGTCGCTGGGGGACAGGGGACCTACGAGCAGTACTTC. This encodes CASSVAGGQGTYEQYF.

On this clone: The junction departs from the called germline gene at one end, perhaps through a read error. DNA for the CDR3: TGCGCCAGCAGCTTGGACCAGGGACAGGGAGGCGCCTTC. It specifies CASSLDQGQGGAF. The chain has TRBV5-1 and TRBJ1-2, with 9 bases matching TRBD1. This CDR3 has 13 amino acids. CDR1 is SGHRS, CDR2 YFSETQ, per germline. Variable domain in full (rest from reference TRBV5-1 and TRBJ1-2): KAGVTQTPRYLIKTRGQQVTLSCSPISGHRSVSWYQQTPGQGLQFLFEYFSETQRNKGNFPGRFSGRQFSNSRSEMNVSTLELGDSALYLCASSLDQGQGGAFGSGTRLTVV.

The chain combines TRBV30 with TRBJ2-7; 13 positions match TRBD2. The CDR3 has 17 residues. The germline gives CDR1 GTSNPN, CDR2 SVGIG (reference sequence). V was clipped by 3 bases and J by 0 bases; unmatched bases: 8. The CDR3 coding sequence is TGTGCCTGGAGGGCTCTTGGACTAGCGGGGGCCTCCTACGAGCAGTACTTC. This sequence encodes CAWRALGLAGASYEQYF.

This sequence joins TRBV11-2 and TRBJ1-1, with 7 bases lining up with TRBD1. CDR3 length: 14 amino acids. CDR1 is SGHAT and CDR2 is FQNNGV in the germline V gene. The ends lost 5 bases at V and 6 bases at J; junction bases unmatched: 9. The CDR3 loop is CASSQTGRKAEAFF. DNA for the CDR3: TGTGCCAGCAGCCAGACAGGGAGGAAGGCTGAAGCTTTCTTT.